A single sample gave rise to the 26 T cell receptor beta chains below, sequenced in a study of response to subunit inactivated influenza vaccine. TCRdb redid the calling of the RT-PCR reads with MiXCR, one entry per CDR3 protein. The table has about 650,000 distinct CDR3 sequences, 15% to 18% seen once. This specimen consisted of PBMCs from blood, obtained less than 13 days after vaccination. The receptors originated from a man aged 50-59 years who received an inactivated influenza vaccine.

This clonotype was observed many times. The rearrangement joins TRBV7-9 to TRBJ1-2; D is unclear. The CDR3 consists of 14 residues. The V end was cut by 3 bases, the J end by 5 bases, with 13 bases between. CDR1 and CDR2 (germline): SEHNR, FQNEAQ (reference sequence). CDR3: CASSFGSGEYGYTF. DNA for the CDR3: TGTGCCAGCAGCTTTGGGAGCGGGGAATATGGCTACACCTTC.

This clonotype has ten or more counts. The rearrangement joins TRBV4-1 to TRBJ2-6, with TRBD1 matching 8 bases. Germline CDR1 is MGHRA and CDR2 is YSYEKL. V lost 3 bases and J lost 0; bases outside the gene matches: 7. The CDR3 runs to 18 residues. The CDR3 spells CASSQLEQGGSGANVLTF. CDR3 nucleotides: TGCGCCAGCAGCCAGCTCGAACAGGGGGGCTCTGGGGCCAACGTCCTGACTTTC.

This clonotype was picked up many times. The chain recombines TRBV15 with TRBJ2-2; D uncertain. V was clipped by 0 bases and J by 4 bases, with 3 bases between them. The CDR3 consists of 13 residues. Germline CDR1 reads LNHNV; CDR2 reads YYDKDF (reference sequence). CDR3 in DNA: TGTGCCACCAGCAGAGAGGGCACCGGGGAGCTGTTTTTT. Protein product: CATSREGTGELFF. The complete variable domain, with remaining parts taken from reference TRBV15 and TRBJ2-2, reads DAMVIQNPRYQVTQFGKPVTLSCSQTLNHNVMYWYQQKSSQAPKLLFHYYDKDFNNEADTPDNFQSRRPNTSFCFLDIRSPGLGDTAMYLCATSREGTGELFFGEGSRLTVL.

There are a few counts of this clonotype. CDR3 bases: TGCAGTGCTAGGTTTAAGGTCAGGCTAGCGGGCAATGAGCAGTTCTTC. The encoded protein is CSARFKVRLAGNEQFF. The gene calls are TRBV20-1 and TRBJ2-1, with 8 bases identical to TRBD2. There are 16 residues in the CDR3. The germline V gene has CDR1 DFQATT and CDR2 SNEGSKA (reference sequence). V lost 3 bases, J lost 6 bases, and 13 bases stayed unmatched.

The V gene is TRBV5-1, the J gene TRBJ2-1, with TRBD1 identical over 9 bases. The CDR3 length is 15 residues. V was clipped by 0 bases and J by 10 bases; unmatched bases: 8. Germline values: CDR1 SGHRS, CDR2 YFSETQ. Written as DNA, the CDR3 is TGCGCCAGCAGCTTGGCTGGCGACAGGGGGGGCGAGCAGTTCTTC. Amino acids: CASSLAGDRGGEQFF.

The chain couples TRBV4-3 to TRBJ2-4, with D tentatively TRBD2 (6 bases). The CDR3 loop spans 19 amino acids. V was shortened by 0 bases and J by 1 base, with 19 bases between the two germline ends. Germline CDR1 LGHNA, CDR2 YSLEER. CDR3 nucleotide sequence: TGCGCCAGCAGCCAAGATAGCCACTACCGAGGAGGGGCCAAAAACATTCAGTACTTC. The encoded protein is CASSQDSHYRGGAKNIQYF.

This clonotype was seen a handful of times. The rearrangement uses TRBV20-1 and TRBJ2-3; tentative D call: TRBD1 (6 bases). Germline V gene sequence: CDR1 DFQATT, CDR2 SNEGSKA (reference sequence). CDR3 length: 15 amino acids. V lost 3 bases to trimming and J lost 0 bases, with 13 bases between them. The CDR3 coding sequence is TGCAGTGCTAGTCGGACAGTCTGGAGCACAGATACGCAGTATTTT. Protein: CSASRTVWSTDTQYF.

This clonotype was seen a few times. The chain uses TRBV20-1 and TRBJ2-3; D gene ambiguous. V lost 2 bases, J lost 4 bases, and 13 bases lay in between. The CDR3 is 14 amino acids. Germline V gene lookup returns CDR1 DFQATT and CDR2 SNEGSKA (reference sequence). The CDR3 DNA is TGCAGTGCTAGACGGCAGCTCCGGGCAGATACGCAGTATTTT. This encodes CSARRQLRADTQYF.

This clonotype was detected only a few times. This rearrangement joins TRBV18 to TRBJ1-1; D unclear. This CDR3 comprises 13 residues. V lost 3 bases and J 6 bases, leaving 11 bases between the germline ends. The germline CDR1 and CDR2 sequences are KGHSH and LQKENI. This CDR3 is CASSPPAVAEAFF. The CDR3 DNA reads as TGTGCCAGCTCACCCCCGGCCGTAGCTGAAGCTTTCTTT.

The gene calls are TRBV20-1 and TRBJ2-3; D perhaps matches TRBD1 (7 bases). Per germline, CDR1 DFQATT and CDR2 SNEGSKA (reference sequence). V shed 1 base and J shed 3 bases, with 20 bases lying between them. The CDR3 length is 17 residues. The CDR3 region has the DNA TGCAGTGCTAGAGGGAGAGGGTCGACAGGGAGGACAGATACGCAGTATTTT. Protein: CSARGRGSTGRTDTQYF.

The chain recombines TRBV7-9 with TRBJ2-3, with 8 bases fitting TRBD1. The CDR3 length is 13 residues. Germline values: CDR1 SEHNR, CDR2 FQNEAQ (reference sequence). V was clipped by 7 bases and J by 6 bases; unmatched bases: 6. CDR3 nucleotides: TGTGCCAGCAACCCAACAGGGGGGGATACGCAGTATTTT. Translation: CASNPTGGDTQYF. The variable domain in full, with the rest retrieved from reference TRBV7-9 and TRBJ2-3, is DTGVSQNPRHKITKRGQNVTFRCDPISEHNRLYWYRQTLGQGPEFLTYFQNEAQLEKSRLLSDRFSAERPKGSFSTLEIQRTEQGDSAMYLCASNPTGGDTQYFGPGTRLTVL.

The rearrangement uses TRBV20-1 and TRBJ2-3, with TRBD2 identical over 8 bases. The junction had 14 bases not matched to a gene; V was cut back by 2 bases and J by 4 bases. Germline loops: CDR1 DFQATT, CDR2 SNEGSKA (reference sequence). The CDR3 extends over 17 amino acids. The CDR3 sequence is CSARQLRLALRADTQYF. CDR3 sequence (DNA): TGCAGTGCTAGACAACTGAGACTAGCGCTTCGAGCAGATACGCAGTATTTT.

Only a few counts were recorded for this clonotype. The chain uses TRBV12-3 or TRBV12-4 and TRBJ2-3; no firm D call. This CDR3 region has 14 residues. V was cut by 7 bases and J by 8 bases, with 19 bases left in between. DNA for the CDR3: TGTGCCAGCATAGTAAGCTCCTCGTCAGCTACGCAGTATTTT. Residues: CASIVSSSSATQYF.

The chain is built from TRBV3-1 and TRBJ1-1, with D possibly being TRBD1 (6 bases). Germline CDR1 LGHDT, CDR2 YNNKEL (reference sequence). The CDR3 length is 16 residues. Trimming removed 1 base at V and 4 bases at J, with 16 bases between. CDR3 nucleotide sequence: TGTGCCAGCAGCCAAGGGGCGGGGGCGTTAGGCACTGAAGCTTTCTTT. Translated: CASSQGAGALGTEAFF.

In this sample, this clonotype turned up a few times. V is TRBV24-1 and J is TRBJ2-7; 8 bases are a match to TRBD2. The CDR3 spans 14 residues. Germline lookup yields CDR1 KGHDR and CDR2 SFDVKD. With 4 bases clipped from V and 1 base from J, the junction kept 2 bases outside the gene matches. For the CDR3, the DNA is TGTGCCACCAGTGAAAGCGGGGGATCCTACGAGCAGTACTTC. This gives the protein CATSESGGSYEQYF.

This chain links TRBV6-6 with TRBJ1-1, with D maybe TRBD1 (6 bases). CDR3 size: 11 residues. The V gene's germline CDR1 is MNHNY and CDR2 SVGAGI (reference sequence). The V and J ends lost 7 bases and 7 bases respectively, with 10 bases between them. The CDR3 nucleotides are TGTGCCAGCAACGGGGGCCTTGAAGCTTTCTTT. This codes for CASNGGLEAFF.

The chain employs TRBV7-9 and TRBJ2-2; no reliable D call. The CDR3 extends over 14 amino acids. V was shortened by 5 bases and J by 2 bases, with 9 bases between the two germline ends. The germline V gene has CDR1 SEHNR and CDR2 FQNEAQ (reference sequence). CDR3 loop: CASSGNRNTGELFF. CDR3 DNA sequence: TGTGCCAGCAGCGGTAATAGAAACACCGGGGAGCTGTTTTTT.

The V and J genes are TRBV4-3 and TRBJ2-2; D ambiguous. Germline V gene data show CDR1 as LGHNA and CDR2 as YSLEER. The CDR3 has 14 amino acids. V was pared by 4 bases and J by 2 bases, with 8 bases between. CDR3 amino acids: CASSREPNTGELFF. CDR3 sequence (DNA): TGCGCCAGCAGCCGAGAGCCCAACACCGGGGAGCTGTTTTTT.

This clonotype was seen repeatedly, ten times or more. The gene calls are TRBV7-8 and TRBJ2-3, with 7 bases that match TRBD2. Germline V CDR1 and CDR2: SGHVS, FQNEAQ. V lost 5 bases and J lost 4; bases outside the gene matches: 9. CDR3 length equals 15 residues. Here the CDR3 reads CASSRDSRGADTQYF. The CDR3 DNA reads TGTGCCAGCAGCCGGGACTCCCGGGGGGCAGATACGCAGTATTTT.

The chain links TRBV10-3 to TRBJ2-1; 7 bases fit TRBD2. This CDR3 comprises 16 residues. Per germline, CDR1 ENHRY and CDR2 SYGVKD. Trimming removed 6 bases from V and 6 bases from J; junction bases left unmatched: 14. The CDR3 sequence: CAIRAASGTQSNEQFF. For the CDR3, the DNA is TGTGCCATCAGGGCCGCTAGCGGAACCCAAAGCAATGAGCAGTTCTTC.

The table lists this clonotype with a few counts. V usage is TRBV4-2 and J usage is TRBJ2-1; D is uncertain. Trimming pared 3 bases from V and 5 bases from J, leaving 14 bases between. This CDR3 region has 15 residues. Germline V gene lookup returns CDR1 LGHNA and CDR2 YNFKEQ. The CDR3 is CASSQTVLTHNEQFF. CDR3 DNA: TGTGCCAGCAGCCAGACTGTACTGACCCACAATGAGCAGTTCTTC.

The chain couples TRBV7-2 to TRBJ2-5, with D perhaps matching TRBD2 (5 bases). Trimming removed 1 base at V and 1 base at J, with 13 bases between. The CDR3 sequence is 16 residues long. Per the germline V gene, CDR1 is SGHTA and CDR2 is FQGNSA. CDR3 sequence (DNA): TGTGCCAGCAGCTTAGGGGTACTAGAATTCCAAGAGACCCAGTACTTC. Its protein is CASSLGVLEFQETQYF.

This clonotype has a handful of counts. The chain uses TRBV9 and TRBJ2-5, with 8 bases lining up with TRBD2. Trimming at V came to 4 bases and at J to 0 bases, leaving 5 bases not matched to a gene. Germline V CDR1 and CDR2: SGDLS, YYNGEE. The CDR3 length is 15 residues. This CDR3 is CASSTSGGDQETQYF. DNA for the CDR3: TGTGCCAGCAGCACCTCGGGGGGGGACCAAGAGACCCAGTACTTC.

This clonotype occurred a few times. This sequence joins TRBV5-1 and TRBJ2-1; 7 nucleotides agree with TRBD2. The CDR3 loop spans 16 amino acids. Unmatched junction bases numbered 13, after V lost 7 bases and J lost 3 bases. Per the germline V gene, CDR1 is SGHRS and CDR2 is YFSETQ. The DNA for the CDR3 is TGCGCCAGCGCTGGGGGGGGTCAGGGAGTCTACAATGAGCAGTTCTTC. Translating it yields CASAGGGQGVYNEQFF.

This clonotype has just a few counts. CDR3 protein: CSAGVTGLDNQPQHF. CDR3 coding DNA: TGCAGTGCTGGAGTGACAGGGCTGGACAATCAGCCCCAGCATTTT. The chain couples TRBV20-1 to TRBJ1-5, with TRBD1 matching 7 bases. The J segment lost 3 bases and the V segment lost 5 bases, leaving 10 bases of the junction unmatched. Germline values: CDR1 DFQATT, CDR2 SNEGSKA (reference sequence). The CDR3 has 15 amino acids.

The V call is TRBV7-2, the J call TRBJ2-7, with 7 bases fitting TRBD1. The CDR3 has 14 amino acids. Germline CDR1 SGHTA, CDR2 FQGNSA. With V trimmed by 8 bases and J by 5 bases, 12 bases remained unmatched. The CDR3 DNA sequence: TGTGCCAGCGGGGAAGGGGGCAGGGGCCACGAGCAGTACTTC. It translates to CASGEGGRGHEQYF.